The source of this T cell receptor (beta chain) is a study of human T cells and chemical hapten exposure. The CDR3 runs 12 residues. V was pared by 0 bases and J by 9 bases, with 6 bases between. Germline V gene lookup returns CDR1 MNHEY and CDR2 SMNVEV (reference sequence). This clonotype showed up many times. The sample's time point: pre-sensitization, week 0. This sample's treatment: therapeutic diphenylcyclopropenone sensitization with weekly scalp DPC. TCRdb recomputed calls from the RACE reads with MiXCR, one row per CDR3 protein. In the table there are around 56,000 distinct CDR3 sequences, more than 8% of which are singletons.

The source is a man aged 40-49 years with alopecia areata. Some clones in this sample may be carry-over from other donors' samples. The chain links TRBV27 to TRBJ1-5, with D possibly TRBD1 on 5 matching bases. The sample in question was whole blood, obtained in connection with sensitization to the hapten diphenylcyclopropenone (DPC). CDR3 coding DNA: TGTGCCAGCAGTTTATCGGGGGGGCCCCAGCATTTT. Protein product: CASSLSGGPQHF.